The 15 T cell receptor beta chains in this list originate from one sample, sequenced in a study of molecular identifiers for immune sequencing clone quantification. TCRdb reprocessed the PCR reads with MiXCR, giving one entry per CDR3 protein. The table includes around 460,000 distinct CDR3 sequences, 20% to 25% detected once. Specimen: naive CD8+ T cells from blood, with Jurkat cell RNA spiked in. Subset: FACS-sorted CD8+CD4-CCR7+CD45RA+ naive T cells. All receptors derive from a human donor in good health. Some libraries in this study had Jurkat cell RNA spiked in.

At least ten counts were recorded for this clonotype. The chain combines TRBV7-9 with TRBJ2-3; 8 bases match TRBD2. The CDR3 contains 16 residues. The V gene's germline CDR1 is SEHNR and CDR2 FQNEAQ (reference sequence). V lost 5 bases, J lost 1 base, and 8 bases stayed unmatched. The CDR3 protein is CASSDRLASRTDTQYF. CDR3 DNA: TGTGCCAGCAGCGACCGACTAGCGAGTCGCACAGATACGCAGTATTTT.

This chain links TRBV24-1 with TRBJ2-2; 10 bases fit TRBD1. Looked up from germline, CDR1 is KGHDR and CDR2 is SFDVKD. V lost 7 bases to trimming and J lost 4 bases; unmatched junction nucleotides: 8. This CDR3 is 16 amino acids long. CDR3 nucleotide sequence: TGTGCCACCAGCCCTCGGACAGGGGGGTTCACCGGGGAGCTGTTTTTT. It translates to CATSPRTGGFTGELFF.

Comment on this clonotype: Since a much larger clone is just one base distant, this may be a read error. The V and J genes are TRBV29-1 and TRBJ1-1; 7 bases line up with TRBD1. Germline V lookup: CDR1 SQVTM, CDR2 ANQGSEA. J gave up 4 bases and V 7 bases, and 3 bases lay outside the gene matches. This CDR3 contains 11 residues. The CDR3 DNA reads TGCAGCGCTTCAGGGGGCACTGAAGCTTTCTTT. Its protein product is CSASGGTEAFF.

This clonotype was counted ten times or more. This chain uses TRBV29-1 with TRBJ2-6, with TRBD1 as a possible D gene (6 bases). Trimming shortened V by 4 bases and J by 1 base, and 14 bases separated the two germline ends. Germline assignment: CDR1 SQVTM and CDR2 ANQGSEA. The CDR3 has 16 residues. CDR3 in DNA: TGCAGCGTTGTTCAGGGGATATTGTCTGGGGCCAACGTCCTGACTTTC. It is translated as CSVVQGILSGANVLTF.

This clonotype was detected ten times or more. The chain links TRBV20-1 to TRBJ1-1; possible D gene TRBD1, 6 bases. The CDR3 sequence is 16 residues long. Per the germline V gene, CDR1 is DFQATT and CDR2 is SNEGSKA (reference sequence). Trimming cost V 0 bases and J 4 bases, with 18 bases left between them. CDR3 in DNA: TGCAGTGCTAGAGATACCCCCGGGGGGCCCTCCACTGAAGCTTTCTTT. It specifies CSARDTPGGPSTEAFF.

This clonotype was seen a few times. The V gene is TRBV19, the J gene TRBJ2-1, with D uncertain. Germline V lookup: CDR1 LNHDA, CDR2 SQIVND (reference sequence). The CDR3 contains 14 residues. V was shortened by 1 base and J by 7 bases, with 11 bases between the two germline ends. CDR3 DNA: TGTGCCAGTAGTATAGTCGCTCGGGTTAATGAGCAGTTCTTC. Translated, it gives CASSIVARVNEQFF.

This clonotype has just a few counts. The chain links TRBV20-1 to TRBJ2-3; 8 positions agree with TRBD2. The J segment lost 2 bases and the V segment lost 5 bases, leaving 15 bases of the junction unmatched. There are 17 residues in the CDR3. The V gene's germline CDR1 is DFQATT and CDR2 SNEGSKA (reference sequence). CDR3 residues: CSALDPSERELTDTQYF. In DNA, the CDR3 is TGCAGTGCTCTTGACCCCTCAGAGCGGGAGCTCACAGATACGCAGTATTTT.

Concerning this clonotype: This sequence may be a read error, since a much larger clone differs from it by one base. The chain has TRBV29-1 and TRBJ1-2; TRBD1 is a possible D gene (5 bases). This CDR3 is 11 amino acids long. V lost 4 bases and J 7 bases, leaving 10 bases between the germline ends. Per germline, CDR1 SQVTM and CDR2 ANQGSEA. CDR3 loop: CSVVGLTGYTF. In DNA, the CDR3 is TGCAGCGTTGTGGGACTTACTGGCTACACCTTC.

This clonotype was observed at least ten times. The chain links TRBV21-1 to TRBJ1-5; whether TRBD1, the table's D call, matches the DNA was not checked. TRBV21-1 has pseudogene status. The CDR3 loop spans 15 amino acids. The DNA of the CDR3 is TGTGCCAGCAGGGCCGGACAGAGTAGCAATCAGCCCCAGCATTTT. Residues: CASRAGQSSNQPQHF.

The V call is TRBV6-6, the J call TRBJ2-5; 8 bases map to TRBD1. Losses at the gene ends were 1 base for V and 5 bases for J; bases not matched to a gene: 6. The CDR3 extends over 15 amino acids. Germline CDR1 reads MNHNY; CDR2 reads SVGAGI (reference sequence). The CDR3 coding sequence is TGTGCCAGCAGTTACTACAGGGGGAGAGAGGAGACCCAGTACTTC. Amino acids: CASSYYRGREETQYF.

This clonotype was counted only a few times. V usage is TRBV30 and J usage is TRBJ1-2, with D unresolved. The CDR3 covers 16 residues. The V gene's germline CDR1 is GTSNPN and CDR2 SVGIG (reference sequence). V lost 3 bases and J lost 4, with 21 bases in between. This CDR3 reads CAWSGLPQANSYGYTF. As DNA, the CDR3 is TGTGCCTGGAGCGGTCTGCCTCAGGCAAATAGCTATGGCTACACCTTC.

Many counts were recorded for this clonotype. The V and J genes are TRBV4-1 and TRBJ2-7, with TRBD1 matching 8 bases. V gave up 4 bases and J gave up 3 bases; unmatched junction bases: 5. Germline V gene data show CDR1 as MGHRA and CDR2 as YSYEKL. This CDR3 spans 14 amino acids. The chain's CDR3 is CASSLPGQDYEQYF. CDR3 bases: TGCGCCAGCAGCCTCCCGGGACAGGACTACGAGCAGTACTTC.

This clonotype was counted only a few times. The chain carries TRBV4-3 and TRBJ1-2, with D hard to call. The V and J ends lost 0 bases and 8 bases respectively, with 16 bases between them. CDR1 LGHNA and CDR2 YSLEER come from the germline V gene. The CDR3 sequence is 15 residues long. The CDR3 region is CASSQEIGIQDGYTF. The CDR3 DNA is TGCGCCAGCAGCCAAGAAATAGGCATCCAGGACGGCTACACCTTC.

Regarding this clonotype: Germline and junction disagree at one end, which may indicate a read error. The chain combines TRBV7-6 with TRBJ1-1; no firm D call. Germline CDR1 is SGHVS and CDR2 is FNYEAQ. The CDR3 has 14 amino acids. The CDR3 nucleotides are TGTGCCGGCAGCTCTACCCCCATGAGCACTGAAGCTTTCTTT. Translation: CAGSSTPMSTEAFF.

This clonotype was counted ten times or more. The chain links TRBV6-2 or TRBV6-3 to TRBJ2-3; no definite D call. This CDR3 spans 16 amino acids. Germline assignment: CDR1 MNHEY and CDR2 SVGEGT. V lost 5 bases to trimming and J lost 1 base, with 16 bases between them. CDR3 in amino acids: CASSTPHHRRTDTQYF. The CDR3 DNA follows: TGTGCCAGCAGTACCCCTCACCATCGGCGCACAGATACGCAGTATTTT.